What follows describes a single T cell receptor beta chain. These data are taken from a study of blood T cell repertoires in COVID-19. Study information: The United States, Italy and Spain supplied acute and convalescent COVID-19 samples. T cells, B-cell-depleted T cells, or PBMCs provided the cDNA or gDNA that served as material.

In the study's own analysis: Amplification from reference gene primers served as the basis for estimated nucleated cell counts. Only in-frame clones appear in the TCRdb table, and some are missing; sequencing was by immunoSEQ multiplex PCR. That table supplies the V and J calls and clone size; D and trimming were determined from the DNA. The sample gives approximately 70,000 clones, around 74% of which show up once; around 5.8% is in the top ten. V was pared by 8 bases and J by 0 bases, with 5 bases between. The CDR3 totals 11 residues. Germline V gene sequence: CDR1 MDHEN, CDR2 SYDVKM. Sequencing was done on a sample of peripheral blood. The chain joins TRBV28 to TRBJ2-7; D is unresolved. The receptor was derived from a woman older than 75 with active or convalescent COVID-19. CDR3 sequence (DNA): TGTGCCAGCCACAACTCCTACGAGCAGTACTTC. Its translation: CASHNSYEQYF.